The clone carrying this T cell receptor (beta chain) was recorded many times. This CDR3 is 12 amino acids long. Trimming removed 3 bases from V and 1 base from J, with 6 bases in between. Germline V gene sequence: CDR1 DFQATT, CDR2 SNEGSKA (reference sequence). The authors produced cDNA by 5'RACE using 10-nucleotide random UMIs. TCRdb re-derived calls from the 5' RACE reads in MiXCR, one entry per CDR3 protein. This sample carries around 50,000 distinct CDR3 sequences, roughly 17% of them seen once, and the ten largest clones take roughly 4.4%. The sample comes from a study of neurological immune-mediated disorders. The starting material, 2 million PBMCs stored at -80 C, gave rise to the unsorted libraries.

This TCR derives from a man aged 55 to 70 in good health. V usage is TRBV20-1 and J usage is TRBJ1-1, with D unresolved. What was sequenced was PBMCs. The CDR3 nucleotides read TGCAGTGCTAGTCCCGCGAACACTGAAGCTTTCTTT. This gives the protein CSASPANTEAFF.